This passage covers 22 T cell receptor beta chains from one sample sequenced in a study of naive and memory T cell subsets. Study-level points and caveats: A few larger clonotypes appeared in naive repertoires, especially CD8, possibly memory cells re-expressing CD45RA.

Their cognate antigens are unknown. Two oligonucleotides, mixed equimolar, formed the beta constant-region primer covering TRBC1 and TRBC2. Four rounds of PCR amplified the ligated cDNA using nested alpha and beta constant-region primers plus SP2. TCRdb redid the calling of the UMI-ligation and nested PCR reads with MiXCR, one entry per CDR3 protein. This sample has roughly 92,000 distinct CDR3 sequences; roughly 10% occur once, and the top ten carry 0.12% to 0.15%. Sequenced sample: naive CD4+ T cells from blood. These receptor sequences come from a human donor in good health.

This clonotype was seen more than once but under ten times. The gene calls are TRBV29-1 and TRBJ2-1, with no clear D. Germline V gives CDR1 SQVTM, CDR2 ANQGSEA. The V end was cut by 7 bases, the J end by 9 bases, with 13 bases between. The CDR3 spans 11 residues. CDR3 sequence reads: CSGILKAEQFF. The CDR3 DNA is TGCAGCGGTATCCTTAAGGCTGAGCAGTTCTTC.

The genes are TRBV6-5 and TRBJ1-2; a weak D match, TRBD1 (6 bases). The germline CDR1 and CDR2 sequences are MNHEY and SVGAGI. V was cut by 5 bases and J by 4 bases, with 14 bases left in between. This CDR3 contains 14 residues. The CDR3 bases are TGTGCCAGCAGTATACACAGGGCTACCTATGGCTACACCTTC. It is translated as CASSIHRATYGYTF.

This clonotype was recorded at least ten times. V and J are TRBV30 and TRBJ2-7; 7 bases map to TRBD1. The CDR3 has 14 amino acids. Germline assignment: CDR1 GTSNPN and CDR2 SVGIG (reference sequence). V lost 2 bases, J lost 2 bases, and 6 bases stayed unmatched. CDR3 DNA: TGTGCCTGGAGTCCCCAGACAGGGCCCTACGAGCAGTACTTC. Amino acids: CAWSPQTGPYEQYF.

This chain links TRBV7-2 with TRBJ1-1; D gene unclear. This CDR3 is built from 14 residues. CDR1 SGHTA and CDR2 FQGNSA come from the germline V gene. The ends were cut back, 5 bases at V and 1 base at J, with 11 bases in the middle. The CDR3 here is CASSIGPGNTEAFF. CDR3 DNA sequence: TGTGCCAGCAGCATCGGCCCCGGGAACACTGAAGCTTTCTTT.

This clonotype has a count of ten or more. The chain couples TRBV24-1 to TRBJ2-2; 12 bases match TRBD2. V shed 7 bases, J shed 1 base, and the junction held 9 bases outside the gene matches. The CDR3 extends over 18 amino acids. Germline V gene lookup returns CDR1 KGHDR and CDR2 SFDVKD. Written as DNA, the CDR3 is TGTGCCACCAGCCCCTCGGGACTAGCGGGCGAGAACACCGGGGAGCTGTTTTTT. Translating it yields CATSPSGLAGENTGELFF.

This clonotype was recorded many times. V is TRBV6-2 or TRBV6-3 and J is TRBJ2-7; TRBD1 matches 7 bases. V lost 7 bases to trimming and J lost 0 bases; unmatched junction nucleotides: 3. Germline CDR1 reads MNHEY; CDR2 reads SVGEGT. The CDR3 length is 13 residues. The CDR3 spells CASIRQGSYEQYF. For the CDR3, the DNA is TGTGCCAGCATTCGACAGGGCTCCTACGAGCAGTACTTC.

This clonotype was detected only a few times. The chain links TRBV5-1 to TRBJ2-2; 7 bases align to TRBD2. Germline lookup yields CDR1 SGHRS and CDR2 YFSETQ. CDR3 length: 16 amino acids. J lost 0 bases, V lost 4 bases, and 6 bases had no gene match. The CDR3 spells CASSTSSGTNTGELFF. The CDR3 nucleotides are TGCGCCAGCAGCACCTCTAGCGGCACGAACACCGGGGAGCTGTTTTTT.

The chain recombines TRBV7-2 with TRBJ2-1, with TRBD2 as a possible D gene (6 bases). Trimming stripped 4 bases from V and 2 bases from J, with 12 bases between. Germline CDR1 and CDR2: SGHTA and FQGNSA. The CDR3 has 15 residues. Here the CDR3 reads CASSSPGGTYNEQFF. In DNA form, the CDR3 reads TGTGCCAGCAGCTCCCCTGGGGGGACCTACAATGAGCAGTTCTTC.

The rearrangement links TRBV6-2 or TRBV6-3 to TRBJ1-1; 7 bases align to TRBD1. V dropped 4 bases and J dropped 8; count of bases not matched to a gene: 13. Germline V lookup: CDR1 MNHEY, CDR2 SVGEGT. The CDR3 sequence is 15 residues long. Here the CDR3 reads CASSSTGSTAPEAFF. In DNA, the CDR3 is TGTGCCAGCAGTTCGACAGGGAGCACTGCCCCGGAAGCTTTCTTT.

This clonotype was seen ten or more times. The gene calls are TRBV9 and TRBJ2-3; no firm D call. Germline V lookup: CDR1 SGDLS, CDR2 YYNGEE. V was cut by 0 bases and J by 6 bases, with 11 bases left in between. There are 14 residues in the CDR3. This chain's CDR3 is CASSVGWRSDTQYF. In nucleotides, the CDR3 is TGTGCCAGCAGCGTAGGATGGCGGTCTGATACGCAGTATTTT.

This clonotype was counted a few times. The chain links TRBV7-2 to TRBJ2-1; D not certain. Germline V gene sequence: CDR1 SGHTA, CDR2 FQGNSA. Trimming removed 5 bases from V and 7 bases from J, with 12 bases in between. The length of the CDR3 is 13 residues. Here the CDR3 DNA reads TGTGCCAGCAGCCCCTTTAGGTTGAATGAGCAGTTCTTC. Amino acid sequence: CASSPFRLNEQFF.

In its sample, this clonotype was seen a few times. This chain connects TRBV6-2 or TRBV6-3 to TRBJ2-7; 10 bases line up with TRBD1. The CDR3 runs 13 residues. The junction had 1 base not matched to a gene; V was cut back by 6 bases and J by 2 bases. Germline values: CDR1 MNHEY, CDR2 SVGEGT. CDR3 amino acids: CASRGTGAYEQYF. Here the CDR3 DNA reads TGTGCCAGCAGGGGGACAGGGGCCTACGAGCAGTACTTC.

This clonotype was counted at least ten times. CDR3 sequence reads: CASSQRAGTNTEAFF. As DNA, the CDR3 is TGTGCCAGCAGCCAAAGGGCAGGGACGAACACTGAAGCTTTCTTT. V usage is TRBV7-3 and J usage is TRBJ1-1; TRBD1 is a possible D gene (5 bases). Deletions cut 5 bases from V and 1 base from J, with 14 bases between. Germline V gene sequence: CDR1 SGHTA, CDR2 FQGTGA. The CDR3 is 15 amino acids.

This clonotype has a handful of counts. The CDR3 spells CASSKGSGTGPEAFF. CDR3 bases: TGTGCCAGCAGCAAGGGGTCCGGGACAGGGCCTGAAGCTTTCTTT. The gene calls are TRBV21-1 and TRBJ1-1; the table's D call TRBD1 went unverified against the DNA. TRBV21-1 is a pseudogene. The CDR3 is 15 residues long.

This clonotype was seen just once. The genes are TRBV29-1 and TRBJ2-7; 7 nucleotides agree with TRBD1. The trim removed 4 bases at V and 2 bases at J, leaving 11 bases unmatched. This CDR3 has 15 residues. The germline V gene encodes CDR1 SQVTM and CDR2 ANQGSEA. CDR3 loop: CSVGNRQGSAYEQYF. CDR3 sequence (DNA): TGCAGCGTTGGTAATCGACAGGGCTCGGCCTACGAGCAGTACTTC.

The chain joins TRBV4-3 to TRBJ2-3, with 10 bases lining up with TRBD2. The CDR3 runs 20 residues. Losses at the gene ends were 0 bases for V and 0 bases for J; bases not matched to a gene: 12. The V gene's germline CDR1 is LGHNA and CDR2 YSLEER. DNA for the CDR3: TGCGCCAGCAGCCAAGATCGAATAGCGGGGGGACAACTTAGCACAGATACGCAGTATTTT. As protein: CASSQDRIAGGQLSTDTQYF.

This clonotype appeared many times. CDR3 in DNA: TGTGCCAGCAGTCAGACACAGGGGAACCTCTACGAGCAGTACTTC. It is translated as CASSQTQGNLYEQYF. This rearrangement joins TRBV12-3 or TRBV12-4 to TRBJ2-7; TRBD1 matches 7 bases. V shed 5 bases and J 3 bases; nucleotides not matched to a gene: 10. This CDR3 spans 15 amino acids.

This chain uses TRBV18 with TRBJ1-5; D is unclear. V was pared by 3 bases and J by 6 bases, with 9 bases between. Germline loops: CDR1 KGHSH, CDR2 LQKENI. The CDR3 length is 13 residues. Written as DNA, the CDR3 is TGTGCCAGCTCACCGGCAGGTCCTCAGCCCCAGCATTTT. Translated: CASSPAGPQPQHF.

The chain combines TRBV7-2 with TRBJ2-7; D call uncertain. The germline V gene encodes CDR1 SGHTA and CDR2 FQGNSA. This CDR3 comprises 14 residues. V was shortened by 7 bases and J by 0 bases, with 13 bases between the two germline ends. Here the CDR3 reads CASTERTSSYEQYF. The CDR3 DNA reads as TGTGCCAGCACGGAACGGACCAGCTCCTACGAGCAGTACTTC.

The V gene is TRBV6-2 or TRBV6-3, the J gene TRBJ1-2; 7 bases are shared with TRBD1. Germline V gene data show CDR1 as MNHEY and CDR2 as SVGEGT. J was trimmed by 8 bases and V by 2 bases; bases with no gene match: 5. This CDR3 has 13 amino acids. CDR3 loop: CASSYGTDLGYTF. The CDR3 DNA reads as TGTGCCAGCAGTTACGGGACAGACCTCGGCTACACCTTC.

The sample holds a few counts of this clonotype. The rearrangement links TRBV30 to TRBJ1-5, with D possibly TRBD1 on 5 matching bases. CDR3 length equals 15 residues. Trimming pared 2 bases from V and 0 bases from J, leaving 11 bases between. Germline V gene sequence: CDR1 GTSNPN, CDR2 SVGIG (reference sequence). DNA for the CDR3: TGTGCCTGGAGTCGGGGTGGACATAGCAATCAGCCCCAGCATTTT. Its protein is CAWSRGGHSNQPQHF.

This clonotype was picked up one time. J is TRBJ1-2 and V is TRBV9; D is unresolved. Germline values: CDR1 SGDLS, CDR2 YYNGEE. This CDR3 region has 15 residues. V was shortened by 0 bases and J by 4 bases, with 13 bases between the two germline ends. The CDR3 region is CASSVGGAAVYGYTF. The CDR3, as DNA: TGTGCCAGCAGCGTAGGAGGTGCGGCAGTCTATGGCTACACCTTC.